The subject of this entry is one T cell receptor (beta chain). Antigen: not known. In germline, CDR1 is MDHEN, CDR2 SYDVKM. CDR3 size: 17 residues. The V and J ends lost 5 bases and 2 bases, in that order; junction bases with no gene match: 5. The data belong to a study of shared clonotypes between healthy human individuals. For the study at large: The study used three CD4 naive, three CD4 memory, two CD8 naive and one CD8 memory plate per donor. Study results and caveats: Around 5% of naive CD4 clonotypes were common to several donors. Depth was large, yet rarefaction showed that sorted-subset sequencing was incomplete.

In replicate PCRs of sorted subsets, roughly 190 ng DNA, approximately 30,000 T cell genomes, was used. The data were produced by immunoSEQ multiplex PCR, yet TCRdb's version contains in-frame clones alone and is incomplete. This table holds over 2 million clones, 85% to 95% found once. The rearrangement joins TRBV28 to TRBJ2-6; TRBD1 matches 11 bases. The sequenced material came from naive CD4+ T cells sorted from blood. Described subset: CD45RA+ positively selected. The TCR originated in a man aged 18 to 35 in good health. The CDR3 spells CASSQGQGATGANVLTF. CDR3 coding DNA: TGTGCCAGCAGTCAAGGACAGGGGGCGACTGGGGCCAACGTCCTGACTTTC.